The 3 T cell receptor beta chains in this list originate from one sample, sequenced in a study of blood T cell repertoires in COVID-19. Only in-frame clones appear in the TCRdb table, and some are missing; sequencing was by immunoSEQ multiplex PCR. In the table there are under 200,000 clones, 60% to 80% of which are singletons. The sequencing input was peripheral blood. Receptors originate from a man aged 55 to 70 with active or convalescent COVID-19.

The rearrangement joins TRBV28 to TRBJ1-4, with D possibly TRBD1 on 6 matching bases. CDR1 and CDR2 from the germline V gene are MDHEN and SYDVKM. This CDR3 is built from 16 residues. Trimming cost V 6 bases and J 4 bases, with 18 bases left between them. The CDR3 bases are TGTGCCAGCAGAAGAACAGGGACGGTGGGTAATGAAAAACTGTTTTTT. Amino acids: CASRRTGTVGNEKLFF.

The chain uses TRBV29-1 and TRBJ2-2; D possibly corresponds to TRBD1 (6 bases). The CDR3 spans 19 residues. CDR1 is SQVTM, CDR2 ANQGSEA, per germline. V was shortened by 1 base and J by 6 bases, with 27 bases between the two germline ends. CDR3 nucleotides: TGCAGCGTTGAAGGGGTGGACTCAGGGGAAGGTTTTTGGGCCGGGGAGCTGTTTTTT. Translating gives CSVEGVDSGEGFWAGELFF.

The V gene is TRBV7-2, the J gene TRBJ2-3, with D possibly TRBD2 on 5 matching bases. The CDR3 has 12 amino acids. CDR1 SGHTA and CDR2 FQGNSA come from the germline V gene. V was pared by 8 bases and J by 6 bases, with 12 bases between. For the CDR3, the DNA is TGTGCCAGCTTATCACGAGGGGATACGCAGTATTTT. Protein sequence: CASLSRGDTQYF.